A single T cell receptor (beta chain) is shown here with its context. CDR3 length: 14 residues. The trim removed 6 bases at V and 5 bases at J, leaving 4 bases unmatched. CDR1 and CDR2 (germline): LNHDA, SQIVND (reference sequence). Time point indicated: peripheral blood 6 weeks after treatment start. Patients in the study were battling locally advanced or metastatic urothelial carcinoma. A total of 1 to 8 samples per patient were collected pretreatment and on-treatment. The data were taken from a study of PD-L1 blockade in urothelial cancer. Across the study: The researchers analyzed blood 3 weeks (second dose) and 6 weeks after treatment start. T cells numbered a median of about 150,000 in the blood samples.

Assay used: immunoSEQ multiplex PCR; TCRdb lists only in-frame clones, some missing. The sample includes around 110,000 clones, 75% to 90% of them seen just once. The chain employs TRBV19 and TRBJ1-6; 7 bases agree with TRBD1. This TCR was recovered from a man aged 60 to 69 with urothelial cancer. The input for sequencing was PBMCs, taken around atezolizumab (anti-PD-L1) treatment. CDR3 residues: CASREQGNNSPLHF. The CDR3 nucleotides are TGTGCCAGTAGGGAACAGGGGAATAATTCACCCCTCCACTTT.